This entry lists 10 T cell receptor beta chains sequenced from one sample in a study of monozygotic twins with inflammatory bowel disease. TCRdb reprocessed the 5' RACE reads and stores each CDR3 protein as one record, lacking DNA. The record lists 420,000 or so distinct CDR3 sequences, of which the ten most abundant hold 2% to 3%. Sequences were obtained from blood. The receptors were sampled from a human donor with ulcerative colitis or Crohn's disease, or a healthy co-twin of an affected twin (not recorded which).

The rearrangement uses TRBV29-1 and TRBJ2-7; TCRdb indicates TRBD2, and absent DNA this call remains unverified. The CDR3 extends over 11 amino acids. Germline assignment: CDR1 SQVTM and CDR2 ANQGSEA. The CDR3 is CSVDTAGEQYF.

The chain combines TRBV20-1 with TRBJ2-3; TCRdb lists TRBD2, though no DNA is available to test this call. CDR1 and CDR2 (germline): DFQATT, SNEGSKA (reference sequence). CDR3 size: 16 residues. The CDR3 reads CSAIPLAPGQKNTQYF.

The CDR3 sequence is CASSYRASGRDEQFF. The J gene is TRBJ2-1, the V gene TRBV6-2 or TRBV6-3; TCRdb's D call, TRBD2, is unchecked because there is no DNA. Germline V gives CDR1 MNHEY, CDR2 SVGEGT. This CDR3 has 15 residues.

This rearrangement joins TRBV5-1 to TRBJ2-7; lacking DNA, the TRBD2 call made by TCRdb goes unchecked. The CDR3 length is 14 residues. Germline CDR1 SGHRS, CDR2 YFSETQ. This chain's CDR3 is CASSPLSTRYEQYF.

The CDR3 reads CASSSTGRKNTEAFF. The gene calls are TRBV7-9 and TRBJ1-1; TCRdb returns TRBD1, unconfirmable since there is no DNA. Per the germline V gene, CDR1 is SEHNR and CDR2 is FQNEAQ (reference sequence). This CDR3 is built from 15 residues.

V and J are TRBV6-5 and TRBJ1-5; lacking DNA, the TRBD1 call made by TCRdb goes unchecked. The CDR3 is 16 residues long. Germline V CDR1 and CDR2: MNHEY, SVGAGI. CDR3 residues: CASSYGTGGSNQPQHF.

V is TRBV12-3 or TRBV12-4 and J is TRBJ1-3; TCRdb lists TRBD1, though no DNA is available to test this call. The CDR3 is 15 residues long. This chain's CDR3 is CASRVGQGSSNTIYF.

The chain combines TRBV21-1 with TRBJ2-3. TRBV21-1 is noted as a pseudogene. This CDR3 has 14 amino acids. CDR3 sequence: CASSKAPGTDTQYF.

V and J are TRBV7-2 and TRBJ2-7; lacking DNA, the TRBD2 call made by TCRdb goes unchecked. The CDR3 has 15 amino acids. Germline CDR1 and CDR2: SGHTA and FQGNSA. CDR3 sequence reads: CASSPGGLAAYEQYF.

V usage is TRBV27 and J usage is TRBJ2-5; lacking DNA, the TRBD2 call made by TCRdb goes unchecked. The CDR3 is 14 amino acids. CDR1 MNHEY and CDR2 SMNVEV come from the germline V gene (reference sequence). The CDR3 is CASCSRAGWETQYF.